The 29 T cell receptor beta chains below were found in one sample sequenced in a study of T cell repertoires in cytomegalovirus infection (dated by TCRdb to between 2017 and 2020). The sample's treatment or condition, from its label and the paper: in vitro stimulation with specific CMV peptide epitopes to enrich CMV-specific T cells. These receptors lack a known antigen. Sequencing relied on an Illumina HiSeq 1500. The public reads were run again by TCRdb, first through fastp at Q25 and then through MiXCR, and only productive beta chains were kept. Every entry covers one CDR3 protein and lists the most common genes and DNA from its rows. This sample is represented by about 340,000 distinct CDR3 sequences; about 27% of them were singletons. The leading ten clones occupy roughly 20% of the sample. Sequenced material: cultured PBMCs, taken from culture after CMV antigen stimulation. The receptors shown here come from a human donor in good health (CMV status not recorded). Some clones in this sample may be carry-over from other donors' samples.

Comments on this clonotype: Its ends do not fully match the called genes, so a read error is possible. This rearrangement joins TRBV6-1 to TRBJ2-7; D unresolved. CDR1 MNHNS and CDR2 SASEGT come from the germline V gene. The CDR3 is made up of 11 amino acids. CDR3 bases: TGTGCCAGCAGTAACCTCTACGGGCAGTACTTC. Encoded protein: CASSNLYGQYF.

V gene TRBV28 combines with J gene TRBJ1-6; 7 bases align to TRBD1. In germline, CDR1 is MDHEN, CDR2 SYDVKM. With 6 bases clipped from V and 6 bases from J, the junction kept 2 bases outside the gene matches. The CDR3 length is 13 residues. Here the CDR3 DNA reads TGTGCCAGCAGACGACAGGGTAATTCACCCCTCCACTTT. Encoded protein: CASRRQGNSPLHF.

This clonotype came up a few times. For the CDR3, the DNA is TGTGCCAGCAGCCCGGACAGGTTCCAGCCCCATAACACCGGGGAGCTGTTTTTT. It specifies CASSPDRFQPHNTGELFF. The chain links TRBV7-9 to TRBJ2-2; 7 nucleotides line up with TRBD1. V was clipped by 5 bases and J by 2 bases; unmatched bases: 14. From germline, CDR1 is SEHNR and CDR2 FQNEAQ (reference sequence). This CDR3 comprises 18 residues.

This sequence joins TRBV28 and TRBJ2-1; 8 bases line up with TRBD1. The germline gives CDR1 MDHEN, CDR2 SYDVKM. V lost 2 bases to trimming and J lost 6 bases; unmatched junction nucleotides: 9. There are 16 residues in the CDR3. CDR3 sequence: CASSLRDRGWGNEQFF. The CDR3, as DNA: TGTGCCAGCAGTTTACGAGACAGGGGTTGGGGCAATGAGCAGTTCTTC.

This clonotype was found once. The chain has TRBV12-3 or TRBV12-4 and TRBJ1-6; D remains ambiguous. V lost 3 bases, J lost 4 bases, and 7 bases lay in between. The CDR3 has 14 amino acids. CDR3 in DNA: TGTGCCAGCAGTTTCCGCTTATATAATTCACCCCTCCACTTT. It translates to CASSFRLYNSPLHF.

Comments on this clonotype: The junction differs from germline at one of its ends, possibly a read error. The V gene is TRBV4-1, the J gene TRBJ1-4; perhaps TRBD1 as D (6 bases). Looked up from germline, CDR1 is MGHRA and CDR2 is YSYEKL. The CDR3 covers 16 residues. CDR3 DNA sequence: TGTGCCAGCAGCCAAGCTTCAGGGGCGGCTAATGAAAAACTGTTTTTT. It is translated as CASSQASGAANEKLFF.

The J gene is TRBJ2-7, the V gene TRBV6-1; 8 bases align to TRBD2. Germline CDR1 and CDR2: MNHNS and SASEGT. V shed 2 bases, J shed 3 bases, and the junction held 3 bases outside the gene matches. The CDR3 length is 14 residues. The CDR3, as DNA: TGTGCCAGCAGTGAATTGGGGACTAGCTACGAGCAGTACTTC. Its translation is CASSELGTSYEQYF.

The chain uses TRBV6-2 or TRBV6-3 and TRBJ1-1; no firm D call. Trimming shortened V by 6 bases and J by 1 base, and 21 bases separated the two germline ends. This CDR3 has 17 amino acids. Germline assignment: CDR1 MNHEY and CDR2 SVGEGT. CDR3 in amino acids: CASSLVPGSRPNTEAFF. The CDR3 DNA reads TGTGCCAGCAGCCTTGTACCGGGCTCAAGACCGAACACTGAAGCTTTCTTT.

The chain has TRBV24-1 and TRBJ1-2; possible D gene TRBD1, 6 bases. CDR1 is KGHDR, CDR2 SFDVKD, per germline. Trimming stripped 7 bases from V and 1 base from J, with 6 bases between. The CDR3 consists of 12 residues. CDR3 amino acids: CATRDSNYGYTF. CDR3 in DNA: TGTGCCACCAGGGACAGTAACTATGGCTACACCTTC.

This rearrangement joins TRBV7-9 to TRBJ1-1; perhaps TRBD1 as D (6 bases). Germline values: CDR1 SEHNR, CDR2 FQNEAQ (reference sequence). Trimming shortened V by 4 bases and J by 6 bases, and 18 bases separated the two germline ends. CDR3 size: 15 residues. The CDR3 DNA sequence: TGTGCCAGCAGCTCTACCGGACAGCGAAGCGCTGAAGCTTTCTTT. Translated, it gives CASSSTGQRSAEAFF.

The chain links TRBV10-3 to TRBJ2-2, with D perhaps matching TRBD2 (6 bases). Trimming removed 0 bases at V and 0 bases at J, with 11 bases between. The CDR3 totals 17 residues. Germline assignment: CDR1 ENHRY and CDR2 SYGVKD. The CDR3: CAISESLAATNTGELFF. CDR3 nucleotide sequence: TGTGCCATCAGTGAGTCCTTAGCGGCTACGAACACCGGGGAGCTGTTTTTT.

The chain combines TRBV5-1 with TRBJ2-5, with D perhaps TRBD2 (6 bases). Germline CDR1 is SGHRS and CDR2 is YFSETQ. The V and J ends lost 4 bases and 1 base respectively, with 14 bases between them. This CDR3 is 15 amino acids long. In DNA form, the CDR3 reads TGCGCCAGCAGCCCCGGAGGAGGGGCCCAAGAGACCCAGTACTTC. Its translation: CASSPGGGAQETQYF.

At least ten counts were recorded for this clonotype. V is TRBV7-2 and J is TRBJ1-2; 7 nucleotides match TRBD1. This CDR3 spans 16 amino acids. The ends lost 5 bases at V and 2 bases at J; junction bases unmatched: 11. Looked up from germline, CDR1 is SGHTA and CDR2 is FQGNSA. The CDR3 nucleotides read TGTGCCAGCAGCAGGAAAGGGACAGCCGGCAACTATGGCTACACCTTC. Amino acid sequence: CASSRKGTAGNYGYTF.

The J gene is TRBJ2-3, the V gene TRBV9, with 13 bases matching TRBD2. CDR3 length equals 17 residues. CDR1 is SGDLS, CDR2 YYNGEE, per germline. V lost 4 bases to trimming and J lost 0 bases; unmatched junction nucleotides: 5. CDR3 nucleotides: TGTGCCAGCAGCCGGACTAGCGGGGGCCTCAGCACAGATACGCAGTATTTT. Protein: CASSRTSGGLSTDTQYF. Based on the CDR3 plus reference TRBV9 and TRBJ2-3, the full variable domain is DSGVTQTPKHLITATGQRVTLRCSPRSGDLSVYWYQQSLDQGLQFLIQYYNGEERAKGNILERFSAQQFPDLHSELNLSSLELGDSALYFCASSRTSGGLSTDTQYFGPGTRLTVL.

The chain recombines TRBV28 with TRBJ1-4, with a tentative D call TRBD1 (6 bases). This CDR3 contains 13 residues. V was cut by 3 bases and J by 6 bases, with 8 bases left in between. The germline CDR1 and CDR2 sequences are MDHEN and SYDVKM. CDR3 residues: CASSLTGDEKLFF. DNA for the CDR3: TGTGCCAGCAGTTTGACAGGAGATGAAAAACTGTTTTTT.

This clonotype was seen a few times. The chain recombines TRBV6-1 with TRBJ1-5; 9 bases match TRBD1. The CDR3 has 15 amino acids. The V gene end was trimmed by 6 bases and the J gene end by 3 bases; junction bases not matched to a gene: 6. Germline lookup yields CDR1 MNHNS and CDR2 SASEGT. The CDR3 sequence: CASRGDRANNQPQHF. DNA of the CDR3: TGTGCCAGCAGGGGGGACAGGGCGAACAATCAGCCCCAGCATTTT.

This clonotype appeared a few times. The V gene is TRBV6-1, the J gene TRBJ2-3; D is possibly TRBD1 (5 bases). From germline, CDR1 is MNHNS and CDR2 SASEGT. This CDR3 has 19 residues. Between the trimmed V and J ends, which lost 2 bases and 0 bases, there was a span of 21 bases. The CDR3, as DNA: TGTGCCAGCAGTGAATACCCCGTCGTTGCACAGGCGAGCACAGATACGCAGTATTTT. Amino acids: CASSEYPVVAQASTDTQYF.

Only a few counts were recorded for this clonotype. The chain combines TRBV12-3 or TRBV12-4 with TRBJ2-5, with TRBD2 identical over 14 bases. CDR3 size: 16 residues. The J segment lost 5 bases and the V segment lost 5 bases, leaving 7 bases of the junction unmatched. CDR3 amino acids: CASSRGLAGVTETQYF. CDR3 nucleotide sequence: TGTGCCAGCAGTCGGGGACTAGCGGGAGTGACGGAGACCCAGTACTTC.

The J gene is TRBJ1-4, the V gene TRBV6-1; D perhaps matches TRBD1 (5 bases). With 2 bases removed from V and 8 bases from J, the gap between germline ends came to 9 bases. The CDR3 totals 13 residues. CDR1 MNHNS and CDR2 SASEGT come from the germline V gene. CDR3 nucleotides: TGTGCCAGCAGTGAATGGGAGGGGGAAAAACTGTTTTTT. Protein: CASSEWEGEKLFF.

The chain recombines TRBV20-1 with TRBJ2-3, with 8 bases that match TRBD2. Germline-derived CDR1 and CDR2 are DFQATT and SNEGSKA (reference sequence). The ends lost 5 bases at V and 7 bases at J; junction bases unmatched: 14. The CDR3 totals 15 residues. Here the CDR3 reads CSAFPGGGAKNTQYF. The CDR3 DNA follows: TGCAGTGCTTTTCCGGGAGGGGGGGCGAAAAATACGCAGTATTTT.

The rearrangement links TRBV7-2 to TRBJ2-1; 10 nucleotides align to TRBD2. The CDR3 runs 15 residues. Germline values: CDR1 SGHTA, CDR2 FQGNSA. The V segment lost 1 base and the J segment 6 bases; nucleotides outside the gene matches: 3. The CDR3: CASSLGASGSNEQFF. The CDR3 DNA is TGTGCCAGCAGCTTAGGGGCTAGCGGGAGCAATGAGCAGTTCTTC.

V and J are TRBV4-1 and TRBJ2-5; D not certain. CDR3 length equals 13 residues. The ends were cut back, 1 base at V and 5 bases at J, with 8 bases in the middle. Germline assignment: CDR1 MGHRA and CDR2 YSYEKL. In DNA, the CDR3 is TGCGCCAGCAGCCAAGCAACCAGGGAGACCCAGTACTTC. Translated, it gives CASSQATRETQYF.

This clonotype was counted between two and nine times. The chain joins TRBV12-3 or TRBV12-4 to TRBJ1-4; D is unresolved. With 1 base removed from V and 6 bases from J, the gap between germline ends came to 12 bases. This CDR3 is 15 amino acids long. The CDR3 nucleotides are TGTGCCAGCAGTTTAGGGCAAATCCAAGATGAAAAACTGTTTTTT. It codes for CASSLGQIQDEKLFF.

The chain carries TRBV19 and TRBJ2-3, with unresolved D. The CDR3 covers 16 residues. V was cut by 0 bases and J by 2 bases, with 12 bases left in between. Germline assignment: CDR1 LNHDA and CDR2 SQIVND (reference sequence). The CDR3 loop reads CASSIDAGPVTDTQYF. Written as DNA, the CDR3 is TGTGCCAGTAGTATAGATGCCGGACCCGTCACAGATACGCAGTATTTT.

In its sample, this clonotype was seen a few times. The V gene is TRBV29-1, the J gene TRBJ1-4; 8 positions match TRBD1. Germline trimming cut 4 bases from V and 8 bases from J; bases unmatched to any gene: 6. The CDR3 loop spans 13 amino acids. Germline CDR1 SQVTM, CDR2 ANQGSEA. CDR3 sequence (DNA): TGCAGCGTTGCCCGGACAGGGCACGAAAAACTGTTTTTT. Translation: CSVARTGHEKLFF.

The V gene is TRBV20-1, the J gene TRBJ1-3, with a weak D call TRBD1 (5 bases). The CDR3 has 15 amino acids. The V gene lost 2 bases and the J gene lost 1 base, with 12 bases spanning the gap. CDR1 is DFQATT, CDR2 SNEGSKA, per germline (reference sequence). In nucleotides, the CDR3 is TGCAGTGCTAGACCTTGGGGGGGGTCTGGAAACACCATATATTTT. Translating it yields CSARPWGGSGNTIYF.

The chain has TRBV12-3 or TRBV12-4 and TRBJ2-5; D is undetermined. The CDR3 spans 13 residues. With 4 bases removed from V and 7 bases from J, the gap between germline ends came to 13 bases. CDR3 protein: CASSSSSRSTQYF. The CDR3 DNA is TGTGCCAGCAGTTCCTCCTCTCGGTCGACCCAGTACTTC.

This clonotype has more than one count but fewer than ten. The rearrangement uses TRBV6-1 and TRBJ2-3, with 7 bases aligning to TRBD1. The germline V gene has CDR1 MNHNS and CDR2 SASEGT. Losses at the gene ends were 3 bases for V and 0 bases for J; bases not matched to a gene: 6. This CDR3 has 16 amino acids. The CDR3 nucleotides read TGTGCCAGCAGTGAGCGGACAGGTTCTAGCACAGATACGCAGTATTTT. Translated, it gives CASSERTGSSTDTQYF.

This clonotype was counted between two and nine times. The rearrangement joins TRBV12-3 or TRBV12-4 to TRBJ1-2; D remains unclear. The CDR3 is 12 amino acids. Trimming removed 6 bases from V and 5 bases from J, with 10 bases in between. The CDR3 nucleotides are TGTGCCAGCAGCCCTTCGGTATATGGCTACACCTTC. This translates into CASSPSVYGYTF.